The subject of this entry is one TCR beta chain. Generated by immunoSEQ multiplex PCR, the TCRdb table keeps only in-frame clones and is missing some. The data show under 90,000 clones, approximately 91% seen once. The CDR3 length is 14 residues. Trimming removed 10 bases at V and 2 bases at J, with 16 bases between. Germline V gene data show CDR1 as MNHEY and CDR2 as SMNVEV (reference sequence). This sample is drawn from a study of identifying expanded T cells in peripheral blood. The V and J genes are TRBV27 and TRBJ2-3; no firm D call. The receptor was isolated from a person aged 18 to 75 in good health. Material for sequencing was blood. The CDR3 bases are TGTGCCACCGCTCAAAGCAGAACCACAGATACGCAGTATTTT. Translation gives CATAQSRTTDTQYF.